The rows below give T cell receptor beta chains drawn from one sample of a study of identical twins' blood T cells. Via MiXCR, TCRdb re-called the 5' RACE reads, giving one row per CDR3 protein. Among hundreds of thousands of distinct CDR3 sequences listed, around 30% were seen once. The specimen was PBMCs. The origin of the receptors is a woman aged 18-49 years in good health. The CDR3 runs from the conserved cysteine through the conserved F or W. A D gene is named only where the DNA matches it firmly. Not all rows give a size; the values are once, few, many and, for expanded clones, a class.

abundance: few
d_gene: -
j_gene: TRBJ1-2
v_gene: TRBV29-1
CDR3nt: TGCAGCGTTGAACGGACCGACCTCCAAGCTAACTATGGCTACACCTTC
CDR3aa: CSVERTDLQANYGYTF

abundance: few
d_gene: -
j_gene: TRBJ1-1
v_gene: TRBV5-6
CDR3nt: TGTGCCAGCAGCCCCTGGGGTCAGGGGCTGAACACTGAAGCTTTCTTT
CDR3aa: CASSPWGQGLNTEAFF

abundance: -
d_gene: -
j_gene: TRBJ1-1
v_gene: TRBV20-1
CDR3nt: TGCAGTGCGGGGGCGCGACCTGAAGCTTTCTTT
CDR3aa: CSAGARPEAFF

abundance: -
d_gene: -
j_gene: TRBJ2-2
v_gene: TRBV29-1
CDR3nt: TGCAGCGTAGTCGACGGCCCGGAGCTGTTTTTT
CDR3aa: CSVVDGPELFF

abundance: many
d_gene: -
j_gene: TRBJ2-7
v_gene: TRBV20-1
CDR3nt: TGCAGTGCTAGGTCGGCTGAGAGCTCCTACGAGCAGTACTTC
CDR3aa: CSARSAESSYEQYF

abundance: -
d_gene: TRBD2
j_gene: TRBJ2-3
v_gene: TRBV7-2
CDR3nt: TGTGCCAGCAGTCCGGGACTAGCCTCAGATACGCAGTATTTT
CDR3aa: CASSPGLASDTQYF

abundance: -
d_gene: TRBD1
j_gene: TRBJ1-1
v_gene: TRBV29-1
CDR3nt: TGCAGCGTTTCCCAGGGGGTCGGCACTGAAGCGTTCTTT
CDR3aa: CSVSQGVGTEAFF

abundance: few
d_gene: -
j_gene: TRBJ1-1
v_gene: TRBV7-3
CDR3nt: TGTGCCAGCAGCCTATCGAAGAACACTGAAGCTTTCTTT
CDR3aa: CASSLSKNTEAFF

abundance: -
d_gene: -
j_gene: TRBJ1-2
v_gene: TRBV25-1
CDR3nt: TGTGCCAGCAGTGACACCAGAAGGTACTATGGCTACACCTTC
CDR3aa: CASSDTRRYYGYTF

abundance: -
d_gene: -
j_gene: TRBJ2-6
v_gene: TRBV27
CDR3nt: TGTGCCAGCAGCCTTGACAGTAGCTCTGGGGCCAACGTCCTGACTTTC
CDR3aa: CASSLDSSSGANVLTF

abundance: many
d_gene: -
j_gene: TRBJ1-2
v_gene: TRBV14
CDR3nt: TGTGCCAGCAGACTGACAGGAGACTATGGCTACACCTTC
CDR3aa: CASRLTGDYGYTF

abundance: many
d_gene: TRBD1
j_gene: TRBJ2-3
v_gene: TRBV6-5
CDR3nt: TGTGCCAGCCGGACAGGGGGCACAGATACGCAGTATTTT
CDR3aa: CASRTGGTDTQYF

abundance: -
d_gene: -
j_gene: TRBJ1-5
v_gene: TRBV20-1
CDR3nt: TGCAGTGCTAGGGGCTCGGCGGGACAGCCCCAGCATTTT
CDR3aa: CSARGSAGQPQHF

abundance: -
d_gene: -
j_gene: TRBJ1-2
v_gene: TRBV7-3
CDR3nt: TGTGCCAGCAGCTTAAAGGTGCAGGGGCCTCTCTATGGCTACACCTTC
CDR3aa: CASSLKVQGPLYGYTF

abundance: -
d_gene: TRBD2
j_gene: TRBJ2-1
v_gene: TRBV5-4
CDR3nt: TGTGCCAGCAGTTTGACTAGCTCCCACAATGAGCAGTTCTTC
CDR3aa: CASSLTSSHNEQFF

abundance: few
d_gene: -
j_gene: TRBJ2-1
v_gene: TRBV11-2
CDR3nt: TGTGCCAGCAGCTTAATAGCGGCGAATGAGCAGTTCTTC
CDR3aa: CASSLIAANEQFF

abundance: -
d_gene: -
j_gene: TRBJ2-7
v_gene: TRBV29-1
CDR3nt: TGCAGCGTTGATGCCGAACCGGGGTATGGGGTCGAGCAGTACTTC
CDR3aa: CSVDAEPGYGVEQYF

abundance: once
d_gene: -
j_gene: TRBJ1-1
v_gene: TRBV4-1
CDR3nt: TGCGCCAGCAGCCAAGATCGGGCGGCCGGGGCGACTGAAGCTTTCTTT
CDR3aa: CASSQDRAAGATEAFF

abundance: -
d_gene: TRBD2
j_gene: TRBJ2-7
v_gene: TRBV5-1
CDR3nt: TGCGCCAGCAGTGGGCTAGCGGGATTCTACGAGCAGTACTTC
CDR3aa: CASSGLAGFYEQYF

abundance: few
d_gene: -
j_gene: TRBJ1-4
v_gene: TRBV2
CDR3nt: TGTGCTACCCTACTGCGCGAAAAACTGTTTTTT
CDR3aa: CATLLREKLFF

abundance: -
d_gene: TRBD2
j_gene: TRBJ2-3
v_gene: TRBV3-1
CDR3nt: TGTGCCAGCAGGCAAGCGGGGGGACTAGCGCGTCCAGATACGCAGTATTTT
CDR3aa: CASRQAGGLARPDTQYF

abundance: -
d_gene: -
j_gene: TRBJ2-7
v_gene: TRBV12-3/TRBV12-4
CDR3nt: TGTGCCAGCAGTGACACTAACTACGAGCAGTACTTC
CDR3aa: CASSDTNYEQYF

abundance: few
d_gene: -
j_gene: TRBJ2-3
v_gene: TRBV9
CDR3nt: TGTGCCAGCAGCGGCCACCGCACAGATACGCAGTATTTT
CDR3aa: CASSGHRTDTQYF

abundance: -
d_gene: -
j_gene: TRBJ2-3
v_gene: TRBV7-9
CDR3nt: TGTGCCAGCAGCTTAGGAGTATTCCAGTATTTT
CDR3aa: CASSLGVFQYF

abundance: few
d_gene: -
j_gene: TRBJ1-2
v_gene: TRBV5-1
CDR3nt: TGCGCCAGCAGCCAGACAGAGAACTATGGCTACACCTTC
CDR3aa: CASSQTENYGYTF

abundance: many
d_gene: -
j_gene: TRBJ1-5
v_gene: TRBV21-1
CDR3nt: TGTGCCAGCAGCAAAGGCGGACAGGGGGCCCTTCTAAGTAATCAGCCCCAGCATTTT
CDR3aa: CASSKGGQGALLSNQPQHF

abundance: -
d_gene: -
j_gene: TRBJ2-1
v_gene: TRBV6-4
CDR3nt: TGTGCCAGCAGTGACTCAACGGGTCTCACCTACAATGAGCAGCTCTTC
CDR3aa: CASSDSTGLTYNEQLF

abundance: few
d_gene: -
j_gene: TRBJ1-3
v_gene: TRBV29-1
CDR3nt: TGCAGCGTTGTGGACAGTCACTCTGGAAACACCATATATTTT
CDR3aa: CSVVDSHSGNTIYF

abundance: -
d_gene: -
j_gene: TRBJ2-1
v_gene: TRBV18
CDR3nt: TGTGCCAGCTCACCCCGGGCCGGGACCTACAATGAGCAGTTCTTC
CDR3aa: CASSPRAGTYNEQFF

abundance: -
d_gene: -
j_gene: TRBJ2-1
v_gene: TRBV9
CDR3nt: TGTGCCAGCAGCCCCTGGATAGCCGATTTCAATGAGCAGTTCTTC
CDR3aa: CASSPWIADFNEQFF

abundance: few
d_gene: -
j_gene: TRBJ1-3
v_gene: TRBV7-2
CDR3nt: TGTGCCAGCAGCCACAGGACCCCCGGAAACACCATATATTTT
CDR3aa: CASSHRTPGNTIYF

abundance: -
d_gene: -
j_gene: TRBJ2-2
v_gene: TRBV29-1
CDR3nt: TGCAGCGTTGGGGTAGCGAACACCGGGGAGCTGTTTTTT
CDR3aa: CSVGVANTGELFF

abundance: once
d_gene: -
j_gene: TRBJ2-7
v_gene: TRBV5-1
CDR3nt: TGCGCCAGCAGCTTGGTTTTCAGCTCTGCCTACGAGCAGTACTTC
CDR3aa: CASSLVFSSAYEQYF

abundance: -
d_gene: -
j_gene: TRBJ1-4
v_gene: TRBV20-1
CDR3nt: TGCAGTGCTAAAGGGCAGGGGCAAGGATCTAATGAAAAACTGTTTTTT
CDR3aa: CSAKGQGQGSNEKLFF

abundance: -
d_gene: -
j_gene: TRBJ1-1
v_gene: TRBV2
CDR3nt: TGTGCCACAAAGCAGTCAGGAAATACTGAAGCTTTCTTT
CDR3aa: CATKQSGNTEAFF

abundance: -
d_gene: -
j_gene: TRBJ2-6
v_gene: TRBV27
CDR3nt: TGTGCCAGCAGTTCTAACATCGGGTATGGGGCCAACGTCCTGACTTTC
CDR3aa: CASSSNIGYGANVLTF

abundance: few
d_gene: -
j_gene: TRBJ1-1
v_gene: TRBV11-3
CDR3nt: TGTGCCAGCAGCCATACGCCCACTGAAGCTTTCTTT
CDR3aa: CASSHTPTEAFF

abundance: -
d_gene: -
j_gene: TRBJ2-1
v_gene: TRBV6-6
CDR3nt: TGTGCCAGCATTGAGTGGGGGGGGCCAAGTGAGCAGTTCTTC
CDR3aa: CASIEWGGPSEQFF

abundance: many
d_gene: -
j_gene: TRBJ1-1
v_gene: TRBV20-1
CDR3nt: TGCAGTGCTAGAGAAGGGACCTTTGAAGCTTTCTTT
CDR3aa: CSAREGTFEAFF

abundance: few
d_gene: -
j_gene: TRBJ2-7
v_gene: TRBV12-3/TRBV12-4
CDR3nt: TGTGCCAGCAGCATACAGGGCTCCTACGAGCAGTACTTC
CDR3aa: CASSIQGSYEQYF

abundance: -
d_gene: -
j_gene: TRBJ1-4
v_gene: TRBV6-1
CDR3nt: TGTGCCAGCAACCTGCGGACGGTGAATGAAAAACTGTTTTTT
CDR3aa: CASNLRTVNEKLFF

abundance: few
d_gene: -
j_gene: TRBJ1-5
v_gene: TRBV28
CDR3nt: TGTGCCAGCAGTCCCGAGAGGGCGAGCAATCAGCCCCAGCATTTT
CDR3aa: CASSPERASNQPQHF

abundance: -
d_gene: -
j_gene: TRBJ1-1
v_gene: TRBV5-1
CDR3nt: TGCGCCAGCAGCTGGGGGGGACAAATGAACACTGAAGCTTTCTTT
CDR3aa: CASSWGGQMNTEAFF

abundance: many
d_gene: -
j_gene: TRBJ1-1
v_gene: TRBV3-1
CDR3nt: TGTGCCAGCAGCCATTGGGGGGAAGGGACTGAAGCTTTCTTT
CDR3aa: CASSHWGEGTEAFF

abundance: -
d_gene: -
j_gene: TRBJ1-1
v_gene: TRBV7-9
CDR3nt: TGTGCCAGCAGATCGGACGGAGTTAACCGTCTGGACACTGAAGCTTTCTTT
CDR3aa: CASRSDGVNRLDTEAFF

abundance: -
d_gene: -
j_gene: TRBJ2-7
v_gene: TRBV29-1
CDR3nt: TGCAGCGTTGTTGTACAGGGAGGTTACGAGCAGTACTTC
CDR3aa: CSVVVQGGYEQYF

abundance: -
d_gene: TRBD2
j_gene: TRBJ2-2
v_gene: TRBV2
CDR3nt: TGTGCCAGCAGTTCTCCTAGCGGGAGGGCCTTGACCGGGGAGCTGTTTTTT
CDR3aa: CASSSPSGRALTGELFF

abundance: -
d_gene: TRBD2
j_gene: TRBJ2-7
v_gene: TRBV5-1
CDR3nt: TGCGCCAGCAGCTTTGGACTAGCGGACTTCTCCTACGAGCAGTACTTC
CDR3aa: CASSFGLADFSYEQYF

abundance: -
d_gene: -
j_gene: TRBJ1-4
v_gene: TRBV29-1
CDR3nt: TGCAGCGGGTTGGGGGATGCAACTAATGAAAAACTGTTTTTT
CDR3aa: CSGLGDATNEKLFF

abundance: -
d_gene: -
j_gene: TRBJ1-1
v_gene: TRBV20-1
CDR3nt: TGCAGTGCTAGGGACATAACTGAGAACACTGAAGCTTTCTTT
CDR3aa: CSARDITENTEAFF

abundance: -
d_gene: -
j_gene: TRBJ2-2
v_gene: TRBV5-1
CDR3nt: TGCGCCAGCAGCTTGTTTCAGTGCCAAACCGGGGAGCTGTTTTTT
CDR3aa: CASSLFQCQTGELFF

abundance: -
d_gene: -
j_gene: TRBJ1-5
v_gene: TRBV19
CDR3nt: TGTGCCAGTAGTATTAATTCAAGGGGGGCGGATCAGCCCCAGCATTTT
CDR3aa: CASSINSRGADQPQHF

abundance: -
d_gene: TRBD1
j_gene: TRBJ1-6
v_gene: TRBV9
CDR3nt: TGTGCCAGCAGCGTTAAGGGGACAGGGGATTCACCCCTCCACTTT
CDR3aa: CASSVKGTGDSPLHF

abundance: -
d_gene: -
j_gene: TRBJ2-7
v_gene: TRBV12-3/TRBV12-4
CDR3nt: TGTGCCAGCAGTACACTCCTACGCCACGAGCAGTACTTC
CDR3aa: CASSTLLRHEQYF

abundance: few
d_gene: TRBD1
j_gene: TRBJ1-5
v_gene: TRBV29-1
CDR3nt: TGCAGCGTTGGGCAGGGGGCTCAGCCCCAGCATTTT
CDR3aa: CSVGQGAQPQHF

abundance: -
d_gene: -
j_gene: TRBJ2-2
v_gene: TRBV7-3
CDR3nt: TGTGCCAGCAGATCCACAGAGACGAACACCGGGGAGCTGTTTTTT
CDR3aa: CASRSTETNTGELFF

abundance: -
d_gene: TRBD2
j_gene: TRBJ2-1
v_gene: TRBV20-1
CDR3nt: TGCAGTGCTAGCGGGAGGGCAAGGAATGAGCAGTTCTTC
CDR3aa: CSASGRARNEQFF

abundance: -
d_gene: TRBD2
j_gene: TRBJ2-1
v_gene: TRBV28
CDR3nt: TGTGCCAGCAAAGGAGGGAGGGCCGTGAACAATGAGCAGTTCTTC
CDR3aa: CASKGGRAVNNEQFF

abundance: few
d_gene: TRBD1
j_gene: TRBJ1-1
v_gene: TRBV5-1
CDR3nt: TGCGCCAGCAGCTTGGCGCAGGGGGGGACCCTGAACACTGAAGCTTTCTTT
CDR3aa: CASSLAQGGTLNTEAFF